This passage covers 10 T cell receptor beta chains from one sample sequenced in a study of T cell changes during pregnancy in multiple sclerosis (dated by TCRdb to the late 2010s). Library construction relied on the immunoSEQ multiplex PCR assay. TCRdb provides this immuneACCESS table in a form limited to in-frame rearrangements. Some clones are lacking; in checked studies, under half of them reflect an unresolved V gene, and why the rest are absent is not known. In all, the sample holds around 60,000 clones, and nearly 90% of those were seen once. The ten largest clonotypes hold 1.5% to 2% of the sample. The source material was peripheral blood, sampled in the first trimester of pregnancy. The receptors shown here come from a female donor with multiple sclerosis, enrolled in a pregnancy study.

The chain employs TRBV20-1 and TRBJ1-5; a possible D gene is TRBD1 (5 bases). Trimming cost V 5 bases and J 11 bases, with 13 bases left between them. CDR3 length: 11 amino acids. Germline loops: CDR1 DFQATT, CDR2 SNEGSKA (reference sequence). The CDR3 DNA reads TGCAGTGCTGGGGGAGGGGAGACCCAGCATTTT. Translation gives CSAGGGETQHF.

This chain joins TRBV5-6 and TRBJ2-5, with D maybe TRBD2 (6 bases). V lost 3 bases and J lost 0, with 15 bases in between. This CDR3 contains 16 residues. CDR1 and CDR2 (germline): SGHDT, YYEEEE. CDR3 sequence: CASSSVGGHYQETQYF. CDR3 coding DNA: TGTGCCAGCAGCTCTGTAGGAGGGCACTACCAAGAGACCCAGTACTTC.

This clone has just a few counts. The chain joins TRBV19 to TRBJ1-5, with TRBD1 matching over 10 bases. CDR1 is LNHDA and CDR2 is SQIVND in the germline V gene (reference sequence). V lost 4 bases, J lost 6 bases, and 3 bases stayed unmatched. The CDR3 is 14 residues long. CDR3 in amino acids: CASSKTGGIQPQHF. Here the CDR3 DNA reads TGTGCCAGTAGTAAGACAGGGGGCATTCAGCCCCAGCATTTT.

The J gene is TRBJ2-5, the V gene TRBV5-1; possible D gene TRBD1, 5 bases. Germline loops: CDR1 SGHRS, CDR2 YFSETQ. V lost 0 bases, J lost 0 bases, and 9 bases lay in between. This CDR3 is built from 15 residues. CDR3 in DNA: TGCGCCAGCAGCTTGGCCCCAGGGTACCAAGAGACCCAGTACTTC. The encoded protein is CASSLAPGYQETQYF.

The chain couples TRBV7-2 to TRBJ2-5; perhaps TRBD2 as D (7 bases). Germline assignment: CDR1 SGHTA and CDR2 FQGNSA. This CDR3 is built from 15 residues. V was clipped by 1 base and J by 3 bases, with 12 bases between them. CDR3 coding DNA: TGTGCCAGCAGCTTAGGGGGGCGGGGGAAAGAGACCCAGTACTTC. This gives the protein CASSLGGRGKETQYF.

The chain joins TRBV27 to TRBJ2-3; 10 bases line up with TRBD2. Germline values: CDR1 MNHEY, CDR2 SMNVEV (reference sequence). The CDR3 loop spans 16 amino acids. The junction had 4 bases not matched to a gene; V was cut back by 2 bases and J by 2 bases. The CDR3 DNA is TGTGCCAGCAGTTTACGACTAGCGGGTTACACAGATACGCAGTATTTT. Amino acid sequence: CASSLRLAGYTDTQYF.

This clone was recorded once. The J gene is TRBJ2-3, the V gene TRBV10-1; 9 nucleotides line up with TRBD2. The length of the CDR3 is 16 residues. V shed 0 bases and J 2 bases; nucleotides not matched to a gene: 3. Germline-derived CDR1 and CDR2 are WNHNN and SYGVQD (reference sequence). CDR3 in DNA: TGCGCCAGCAGTGAGTCCACTAGCGGGCACACAGATACGCAGTATTTT. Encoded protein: CASSESTSGHTDTQYF.

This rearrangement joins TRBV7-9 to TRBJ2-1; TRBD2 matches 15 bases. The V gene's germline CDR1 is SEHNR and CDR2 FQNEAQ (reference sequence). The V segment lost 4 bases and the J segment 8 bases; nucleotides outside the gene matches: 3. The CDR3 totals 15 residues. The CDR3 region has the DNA TGTGCCAGCAGCTGGACTAGCGGGAGGGCCGATGAGCAGTTCTTC. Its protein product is CASSWTSGRADEQFF.

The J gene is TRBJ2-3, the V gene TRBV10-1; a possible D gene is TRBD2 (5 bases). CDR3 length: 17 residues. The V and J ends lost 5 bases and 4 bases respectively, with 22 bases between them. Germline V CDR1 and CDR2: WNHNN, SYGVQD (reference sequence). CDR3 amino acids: CASSPTLDPDGADTQYF. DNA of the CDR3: TGCGCCAGCAGTCCCACTTTGGACCCCGACGGGGCAGATACGCAGTATTTT.

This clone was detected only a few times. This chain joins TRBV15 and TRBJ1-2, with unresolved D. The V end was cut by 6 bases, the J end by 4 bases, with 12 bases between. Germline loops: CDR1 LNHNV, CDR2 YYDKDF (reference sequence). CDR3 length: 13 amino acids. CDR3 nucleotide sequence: TGTGCCACCAGTGGCACGTCGGGCTATGGCTACACCTTC. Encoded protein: CATSGTSGYGYTF. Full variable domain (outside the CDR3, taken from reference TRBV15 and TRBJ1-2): DAMVIQNPRYQVTQFGKPVTLSCSQTLNHNVMYWYQQKSSQAPKLLFHYYDKDFNNEADTPDNFQSRRPNTSFCFLDIRSPGLGDTAMYLCATSGTSGYGYTFGSGTRLTVV.